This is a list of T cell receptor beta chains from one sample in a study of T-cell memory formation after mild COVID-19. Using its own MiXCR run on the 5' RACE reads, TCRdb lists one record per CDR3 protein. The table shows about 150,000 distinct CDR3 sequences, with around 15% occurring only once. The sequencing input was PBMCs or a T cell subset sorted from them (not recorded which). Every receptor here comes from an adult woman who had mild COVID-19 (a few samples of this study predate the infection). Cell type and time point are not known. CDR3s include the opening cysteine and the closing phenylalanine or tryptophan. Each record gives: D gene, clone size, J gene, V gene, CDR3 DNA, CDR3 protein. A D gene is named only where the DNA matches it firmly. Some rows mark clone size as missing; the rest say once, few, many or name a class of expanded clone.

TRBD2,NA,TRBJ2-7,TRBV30,TGTGCCTGGGCCGGGACTAGCGGCTACGAGCAGTACTTC,CAWAGTSGYEQYF
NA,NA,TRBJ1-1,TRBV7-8,TGTGCCAGCAGCTTAGGCTTGGGGGTTATCACTGAAGCTTTCTTT,CASSLGLGVITEAFF
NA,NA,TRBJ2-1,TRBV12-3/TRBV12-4,TGTGCCAGCAGTTTAACGGTGAATGAGCAGTTCTTC,CASSLTVNEQFF
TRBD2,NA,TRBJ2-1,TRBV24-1,TGTGCCACCAGTTCTAGCGGGTATAACAATGAGCAGTTCTTC,CATSSSGYNNEQFF
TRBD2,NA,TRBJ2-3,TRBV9,TGTGCCAGCAGCGTAGGGTCTAGCGGGAGCGATGATACGCAGTATTTT,CASSVGSSGSDDTQYF
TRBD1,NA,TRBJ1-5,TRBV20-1,TGCAGTGCTAGAGATCTGGAGGGGACAGGGCCCAATCAGCCCCAGCATTTT,CSARDLEGTGPNQPQHF
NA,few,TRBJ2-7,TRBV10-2,TGCGCCAGCAAGGTCCCAGGATCCTACGAGCAGTACTTC,CASKVPGSYEQYF
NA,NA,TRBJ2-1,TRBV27,TGTGCCAGCAGTTCCGATCCCTACCCCTACAATGAGCAGTTCTTC,CASSSDPYPYNEQFF
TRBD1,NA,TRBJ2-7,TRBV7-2,TGTGCCAGCAGCACTACGCCGGGACAGGGGTCGCAAGAGCAGTACTTC,CASSTTPGQGSQEQYF
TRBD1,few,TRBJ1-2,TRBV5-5,TGTGCCAGCAGCGCTACAGGGGGCGCGGGCTATGGCTACACCTTC,CASSATGGAGYGYTF
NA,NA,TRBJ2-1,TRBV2,TGTGCCAGCTCCAAGGACAATGAGCAGTTCTTC,CASSKDNEQFF
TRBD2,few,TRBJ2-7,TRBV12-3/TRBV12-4,TGTGCCAGCAGTTATAGCGGGACTACCAACGGTTGGGACTACGAGCAGTACTTC,CASSYSGTTNGWDYEQYF
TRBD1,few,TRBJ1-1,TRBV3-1,TGTGCCAGCAGCCACTTGGACAGGGGCACTGAAGCTTTCTTT,CASSHLDRGTEAFF
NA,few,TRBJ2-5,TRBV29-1,TGCAGCGTTGGGCAGGAGACCCAGTACTTC,CSVGQETQYF
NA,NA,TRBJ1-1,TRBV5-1,TGCGCCAGCAGCTTGGACCCCTTAGACGGGAACACTGAAGCTTTCTTT,CASSLDPLDGNTEAFF
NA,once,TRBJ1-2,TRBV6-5,TGTGCCAGCAGTGCCTCCGGCCACGTGGGCGGCTACACCTTC,CASSASGHVGGYTF
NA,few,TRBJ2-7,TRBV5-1,TGCGCCAGCAGCTTGGACGGGTCGGGCGAGCAGTACTTC,CASSLDGSGEQYF
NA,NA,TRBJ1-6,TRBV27,TGTGCCAGCAGTTCCGGGGGCCCACGAATTCCACCCCTCCACTTT,CASSSGGPRIPPLHF
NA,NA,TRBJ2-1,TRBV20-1,TGCAGTGCTGATACACATCGAACTAGCCGTGAGCAGTTCTTC,CSADTHRTSREQFF
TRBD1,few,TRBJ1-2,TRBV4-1,TGCGCCAGCAGCCAACCCGCCCTAGGGACAGGGGGTGGCTACACCTTC,CASSQPALGTGGGYTF
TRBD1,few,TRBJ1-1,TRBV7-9,TGTGCCAGCAGCTTATCCGGGACAGATTTAGAAGCTTTCTTT,CASSLSGTDLEAFF
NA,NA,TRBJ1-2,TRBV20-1,TGCAGTGTCTCTGATGTCGGTGGCTACACCTTC,CSVSDVGGYTF
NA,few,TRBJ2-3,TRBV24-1,TGTGCCACCAGTGACACCCTAGGAACAGGGAGGACAGATACGCAGTATTTT,CATSDTLGTGRTDTQYF
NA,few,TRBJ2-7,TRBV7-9,TGTGCCAGCAGCTTTTGGACTCGAGGGGCTAACGAGCAGTACTTC,CASSFWTRGANEQYF
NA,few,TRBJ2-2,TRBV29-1,TGCAGCGCCTCATGGTTGAACACCGGGGAGCTGTTTTTT,CSASWLNTGELFF
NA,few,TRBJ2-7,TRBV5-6,TGTGCCAGCAGCTTCCCCAGGCAAGAAAACGAGCAGTACTTC,CASSFPRQENEQYF
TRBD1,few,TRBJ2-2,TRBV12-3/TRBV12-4,TGTGCCAGCAGTTTGGACTGGACAGGGTTAGGAGGCGGGGAGCTGTTTTTT,CASSLDWTGLGGGELFF
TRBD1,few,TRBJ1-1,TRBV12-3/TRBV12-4,TGTGCCAGCAAACTGACAGGGTCGGGAGCTGAAGCTTTCTTT,CASKLTGSGAEAFF
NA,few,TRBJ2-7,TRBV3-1,TGTGCCAGCAGCTCACGACAGTTGACTTCCTACGAGCAGTACTTC,CASSSRQLTSYEQYF
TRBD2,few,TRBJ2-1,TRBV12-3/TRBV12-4,TGTGCCAGCAGTTTAAGCAAGGGCGTAAGGCGGGGGGCATCCTACAATGAGCAGTTCTTC,CASSLSKGVRRGASYNEQFF
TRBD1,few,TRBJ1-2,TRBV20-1,TGCAGTGCTTCGGTGACAGGGTTAATAGGCTACACCTTC,CSASVTGLIGYTF
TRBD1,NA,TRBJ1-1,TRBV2,TGTGCCAGCAGTGAGGGGACAGGGTGGATCACTGAAGCTTTCTTT,CASSEGTGWITEAFF
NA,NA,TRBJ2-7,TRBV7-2,TGTGCCAGCAGCCCCGGGCCTAGCCGGAACTACGAGCAGTACTTC,CASSPGPSRNYEQYF
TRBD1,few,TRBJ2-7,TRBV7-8,TGTGCCAGCAGTTTGCCGGGACAGGAACCCGAGCAGTACTTC,CASSLPGQEPEQYF
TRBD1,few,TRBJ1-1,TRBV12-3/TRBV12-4,TGTGCCAGCAGATCACAAACACAGGGGATCTGGGCTGAAGCTTTCTTT,CASRSQTQGIWAEAFF
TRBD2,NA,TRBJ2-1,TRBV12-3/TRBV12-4,TGTGCCAGCAGTTTCTTACGTGCGGGAGATAATGAGCAGTTCTTC,CASSFLRAGDNEQFF
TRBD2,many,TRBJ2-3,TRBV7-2,TGTGCCAGCAGCTTAAGCGGGAGGGCCGAAGATACGCAGTATTTT,CASSLSGRAEDTQYF
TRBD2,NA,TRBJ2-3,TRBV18,TGTGCCAGCTCACCAGCGGGAGTAGATACGCAGTATTTT,CASSPAGVDTQYF
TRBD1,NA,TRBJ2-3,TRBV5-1,TGCGCCAGCAGCTCCGGACAGGGCCGAGATACGCAGTATTTT,CASSSGQGRDTQYF
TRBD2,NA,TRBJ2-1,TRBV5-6,TGTGCCAGCAGCTCAAGATACGGACTAGCGAGTTACAATGAGCAGTTCTTC,CASSSRYGLASYNEQFF
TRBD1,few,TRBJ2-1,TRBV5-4,TGTGCCAGCAGCTTGGGGTCAGGGGGCCTCGATGAGCAGTTCTTC,CASSLGSGGLDEQFF
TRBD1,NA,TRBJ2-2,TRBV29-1,TGCAGCGCCGATACGGGACAGGGGGGCCCGTGGGCCGGGGAGCTGTTTTTT,CSADTGQGGPWAGELFF
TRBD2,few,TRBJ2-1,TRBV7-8,TGTGCCAGCAGCTTAGTTTATGGCGGGGGTGATCTCTCCTACAATGAGCAGTTCTTC,CASSLVYGGGDLSYNEQFF
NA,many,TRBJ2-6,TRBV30,TGTGCCTGGAGTCCTCACACCTCTGGGGCCAACGTCCTGACTTTC,CAWSPHTSGANVLTF